A single sample gave rise to the 21 T cell receptor beta chains below, sequenced in a study of T cells in Graves' hyperthyroidism and ophthalmopathy. From RNA transcripts, TCR beta CDR3 regions were amplified. HTBI primers were used for first-round RT-PCR of the TCR CDR3. Using its own MiXCR run on the multiplex PCR reads, TCRdb lists one record per CDR3 protein. The top ten clones hold roughly 6.9% of a sample with nearly 600,000 distinct CDR3 sequences, approximately 15% of them seen once. Sequencing was carried out using blood. The source is a woman between 18 and 29 years old with Graves' ophthalmopathy.

This chain uses TRBV27 with TRBJ2-2; D remains unclear. Between the trimmed V and J ends, which lost 2 bases and 6 bases, there was a span of 7 bases. Germline V CDR1 and CDR2: MNHEY, SMNVEV (reference sequence). This CDR3 has 13 residues. CDR3 in DNA: TGTGCCAGCAGTTTAGTTTGGGCCGGGGAGCTGTTTTTT. This encodes CASSLVWAGELFF.

J is TRBJ2-2 and V is TRBV5-1; 11 bases agree with TRBD1. V shed 4 bases, J shed 4 bases, and the junction held 3 bases outside the gene matches. The CDR3 is 15 amino acids. Germline lookup yields CDR1 SGHRS and CDR2 YFSETQ. The CDR3 coding sequence is TGCGCCAGCAGCCAGGGGACAGGGGGCACCGGGGAGCTGTTTTTT. This encodes CASSQGTGGTGELFF. The whole variable domain, remainder taken from reference TRBV5-1 and TRBJ2-2, is KAGVTQTPRYLIKTRGQQVTLSCSPISGHRSVSWYQQTPGQGLQFLFEYFSETQRNKGNFPGRFSGRQFSNSRSEMNVSTLELGDSALYLCASSQGTGGTGELFFGEGSRLTVL.

This clonotype has a count of ten or more. This chain links TRBV6-1 with TRBJ2-5; the D is unclear. Germline V gene lookup returns CDR1 MNHNS and CDR2 SASEGT. There are 15 residues in the CDR3. The V gene lost 8 bases and the J gene lost 1 base, with 17 bases spanning the gap. The CDR3 DNA reads as TGTGCCAGCCGAAACCAGGCCCTTGGCCAAGAGACCCAGTACTTC. This translates into CASRNQALGQETQYF.

J is TRBJ1-2 and V is TRBV5-1; D unclear. The germline V gene encodes CDR1 SGHRS and CDR2 YFSETQ. V lost 3 bases to trimming and J lost 8 bases, with 11 bases between them. The CDR3 has 12 amino acids. Written as DNA, the CDR3 is TGCGCCAGCAGCTCCGGTTGGGGAGGCTACACCTTC. Protein product: CASSSGWGGYTF.

This clonotype was observed at least ten times. The chain links TRBV10-3 to TRBJ1-2; D perhaps matches TRBD1 (6 bases). The CDR3 has 16 amino acids. CDR1 and CDR2 from the germline V gene are ENHRY and SYGVKD. Trimming pared 1 base from V and 4 bases from J, leaving 16 bases between. The CDR3 loop reads CAISELGTGPSYGYTF. The DNA of the CDR3 is TGTGCCATCAGTGAGTTGGGAACAGGGCCAAGCTATGGCTACACCTTC.

This clonotype has ten or more counts. The CDR3 spells CASSLSSWGASTDTQYF. As DNA, the CDR3 is TGTGCCAGCAGTTTATCAAGTTGGGGGGCTAGCACAGATACGCAGTATTTT. The chain combines TRBV12-3 or TRBV12-4 with TRBJ2-3, with D perhaps assigned TRBD1 or TRBD2 (6 bases each). The CDR3 consists of 17 residues. V was cut by 2 bases and J by 0 bases, with 15 bases left in between.

This clonotype showed up many times. This rearrangement joins TRBV12-3 or TRBV12-4 to TRBJ2-3; the D gene is possibly TRBD2 (5 bases). This CDR3 has 15 residues. With 5 bases removed from V and 4 bases from J, the gap between germline ends came to 16 bases. The CDR3 reads CASSTRGNRADTQYF. CDR3 nucleotide sequence: TGTGCCAGCAGTACTAGAGGGAATAGGGCAGATACGCAGTATTTT.

The chain is built from TRBV20-1 and TRBJ2-5; 13 bases agree with TRBD2. The J segment lost 0 bases and the V segment lost 6 bases, leaving 10 bases of the junction unmatched. CDR1 DFQATT and CDR2 SNEGSKA come from the germline V gene (reference sequence). This CDR3 is built from 17 residues. The CDR3 DNA reads TGCAGTGCCCCCTCCGGGACTAGCGGGAACTACCAAGAGACCCAGTACTTC. Translating it yields CSAPSGTSGNYQETQYF.

This clonotype was found many times. This chain links TRBV28 with TRBJ2-7; D gene ambiguous. Germline loops: CDR1 MDHEN, CDR2 SYDVKM. The CDR3 contains 13 residues. V was trimmed by 1 base and J by 3 bases, leaving 7 bases between them. The CDR3 nucleotides are TGTGCCAGCAGTTTATATCACAGCTACGAGCAGTACTTC. Translated, it gives CASSLYHSYEQYF.

Of note for this clonotype: It may be a read error: a sequence one base away is much more abundant. The chain is built from TRBV2 and TRBJ1-3; D unresolved. The CDR3 has 15 residues. Germline V gene data show CDR1 as SNHLY and CDR2 as FYNNEI. CDR3 in DNA: TGTTCCAGCAGTTCTGGAGGGAGCTCTGGAAACACCATATATTTT. Its translation is CSSSSGGSSGNTIYF. The variable domain in full, with the rest retrieved from reference TRBV2 and TRBJ1-3, is EPEVTQTPSHQVTQMGQEVILRCVPISNHLYFYWYRQILGQKVEFLVSFYNNEISEKSEIFDDQFSVERPDGSNFTLKIRSTKLEDSAMYFCSSSSGGSSGNTIYFGEGSWLTVV.

The chain combines TRBV19 with TRBJ1-5, with TRBD1 matching over 7 bases. The CDR3 spans 16 residues. V dropped 3 bases and J dropped 0; count of bases not matched to a gene: 5. From germline, CDR1 is LNHDA and CDR2 SQIVND (reference sequence). The DNA for the CDR3 is TGTGCCAGTAGTATTACAGGGGTGGGTAGCAATCAGCCCCAGCATTTT. It specifies CASSITGVGSNQPQHF.

At least ten counts were recorded for this clonotype. The J gene is TRBJ1-1, the V gene TRBV7-8; 9 nucleotides agree with TRBD1. The CDR3 spans 15 residues. The germline V gene encodes CDR1 SGHVS and CDR2 FQNEAQ. J lost 2 bases, V lost 3 bases, and 4 bases had no gene match. CDR3 sequence reads: CASSLDRGLNTEAFF. The CDR3 region has the DNA TGTGCCAGCAGCTTGGACAGGGGCCTTAACACTGAAGCTTTCTTT. The full variable domain, in which reference TRBV7-8 and TRBJ1-1 provide the parts outside the CDR3, is GAGVSQSPRYKVAKRGQDVALRCDPISGHVSLFWYQQALGQGPEFLTYFQNEAQLDKSGLPSDRFFAERPEGSVSTLKIQRTQQEDSAVYLCASSLDRGLNTEAFFGQGTRLTVV.

This clonotype was seen ten or more times. The CDR3 DNA is TGTGCCAGCAGCCACAGTTTTACCAAGAAGGGGCGGAATGAGCAGTTCTTC. Protein product: CASSHSFTKKGRNEQFF. The chain has TRBV3-1 and TRBJ2-1; D is possibly TRBD1 (5 bases). Germline CDR1 is LGHDT and CDR2 is YNNKEL (reference sequence). The ends were cut back, 3 bases at V and 7 bases at J, with 22 bases in the middle. The CDR3 runs to 17 residues.

This sequence joins TRBV27 and TRBJ2-1; 9 positions agree with TRBD1. Germline V gene sequence: CDR1 MNHEY, CDR2 SMNVEV (reference sequence). Trimming took 6 bases from V and 3 from J; bases not matched to a gene: 3. The CDR3 runs to 14 residues. The CDR3 is CASRGTGYYNEQFF. The CDR3 DNA reads as TGTGCCAGCAGAGGGACAGGGTACTACAATGAGCAGTTCTTC.

At least ten counts were recorded for this clonotype. This chain joins TRBV24-1 and TRBJ2-3, with D possibly TRBD1 on 5 matching bases. V was clipped by 4 bases and J by 4 bases, with 8 bases between them. CDR1 is KGHDR and CDR2 is SFDVKD in the germline V gene. This CDR3 has 13 residues. The CDR3 bases are TGTGCCACCAGTGAGTGGGGCCCAGATACGCAGTATTTT. Protein product: CATSEWGPDTQYF.

This clonotype was counted only a few times. Sequence at one end of the junction differs from germline and may be a read error. The V call is TRBV11-1, the J call TRBJ2-4; TRBD1 or TRBD2 may be the D gene (5 bases each). Germline V gene data show CDR1 as SGHAT and CDR2 as FQDESV (reference sequence). The CDR3 has 19 residues. The CDR3 nucleotides read TGCGCCAGCAGCCAAGAGGGACCCGGGTATTGGGTAGCCAAAAACATTCAGTACTTC. Encoded protein: CASSQEGPGYWVAKNIQYF.

This clonotype was recorded many times. The genes are TRBV28 and TRBJ1-6; D is uncertain. Trimming cost V 6 bases and J 5 bases, with 8 bases left between them. The CDR3 loop spans 13 amino acids. Germline values: CDR1 MDHEN, CDR2 SYDVKM. The CDR3 DNA reads TGTGCCAGCAGAACGATGCATAATTCACCCCTCCACTTT. Protein product: CASRTMHNSPLHF.

This clonotype was counted ten times or more. At one end, the junction sequence differs from germline, possibly due to a read error. The chain couples TRBV28 to TRBJ1-5; the D gene is possibly TRBD1 (5 bases). Germline CDR1 MDHEN, CDR2 SYDVKM. The CDR3 totals 13 residues. The DNA for the CDR3 is TGTGCCACCAGTGACAGAAGCAATCAGCCCCAGCATTTT. It specifies CATSDRSNQPQHF.

The chain links TRBV19 to TRBJ1-5; tentative D call: TRBD1 (5 bases). V lost 5 bases and J lost 3, with 11 bases in between. The CDR3 extends over 14 amino acids. Looked up from germline, CDR1 is LNHDA and CDR2 is SQIVND (reference sequence). CDR3 in amino acids: CASSWGPINQPQHF. The CDR3 nucleotides read TGTGCCAGTAGTTGGGGACCAATCAATCAGCCCCAGCATTTT.

This clonotype was seen many times. The V gene is TRBV30, the J gene TRBJ2-6; weak D call: TRBD1 (5 bases). CDR3 size: 16 residues. The germline V gene has CDR1 GTSNPN and CDR2 SVGIG (reference sequence). Trimming took 3 bases from V and 4 from J, leaving 16 bases between them. CDR3: CAWSLPAGWGANVLTF. CDR3 in DNA: TGTGCCTGGAGCCTACCTGCAGGGTGGGGGGCCAACGTCCTGACTTTC.

V gene TRBV3-1 combines with J gene TRBJ2-6; no clear D gene. Germline V gene data show CDR1 as LGHDT and CDR2 as YNNKEL (reference sequence). V gave up 2 bases and J gave up 0 bases, with 20 bases separating them. CDR3 size: 20 residues. CDR3 in amino acids: CASSQPRFRFNLSGANVLTF. The CDR3 DNA is TGTGCCAGCAGCCAACCCCGGTTCAGATTTAACCTCTCTGGGGCCAACGTCCTGACTTTC.